The present T cell receptor beta chain was sequenced within a study of response to subunit inactivated influenza vaccine. V was shortened by 6 bases and J by 8 bases, with 11 bases between the two germline ends. The CDR3 totals 12 residues. CDR1 and CDR2 from the germline V gene are MDHEN and SYDVKM. MiXCR, applied by TCRdb to the RT-PCR reads, yields one record per CDR3 protein. The sample holds almost 250,000 distinct CDR3 sequences, more than 9% seen once. General observations from the study: Seasonal influenza vaccination, on each occasion, was suggested by the authors to recruit few new T cells.

As regards this clonotype: Its antigen is unknown.

Sample: non-naive T cells sorted from PBMCs, taken 14 to 15 days before vaccination. This TCR derives from a man in his forties or fifties who received an inactivated influenza vaccine. The chain employs TRBV28 and TRBJ2-1; unclear D gene. The CDR3 nucleotides read TGTGCCAGCAGCCCCCCCGCTTATGAGCAGTTCTTC. Protein sequence: CASSPPAYEQFF. The entire variable domain, with the rest obtained from reference TRBV28 and TRBJ2-1, is as follows: DVKVTQSSRYLVKRTGEKVFLECVQDMDHENMFWYRQDPGLGLRLIYFSYDVKMKEKGDIPEGYSVSREKKERFSLILESASTNQTSMYLCASSPPAYEQFFGPGTRLTVL.